This T cell receptor (beta chain) appears in the sequencing data of a study of blood T cell repertoires in COVID-19 (TCRdb year 2020). About the full investigation: Samples from collaborators originated in the United States, Italy and Spain and spanned both the acute and convalescent phases of COVID-19. The material from the prospective study consisted of cDNA or gDNA derived from T cells, B-cell-depleted T cells, or PBMCs. Deeply sampled blood TCRbeta repertoires from subjects exposed to, actively infected with, or recovered from COVID-19 were included in the dataset. A freely available public database, intended as a resource for researchers studying the immune response to SARS-CoV-2, is where the repertoires were released. Samples came from the ongoing ImmuneRACE study (first 160 participants) plus 1,254 subjects from 6 global collaborators. Nearly every sample came with metadata listing a de-identified subject ID, COVID-19 status, age in years and sex. Where available, HLA class I and class II types were obtained from metadata supplied by the sample provider rather than from assay-based typing. Overall study outcomes, separate from this receptor: The quantity of clinical and demographic metadata differed by source and by participant and was supplied without curation.

V lost 1 base and J lost 3 bases, and the count of bases not matched to a germline gene is 1. CDR1 and CDR2 are read off the germline V gene (reference sequence) as SEHNR and FQNEAQ. From the cysteine up to the phenylalanine, the CDR3 has a length of 15 residues. Only CDR3 DNA is held: 45 bases, read in frame from base 1. The immunoSEQ Assay, a bias-controlled multiplex PCR, was used to amplify TCRbeta CDR3 regions from genomic DNA. The study's own analysis went as follows. The number of nucleated cells in each sample was estimated by amplification of reference gene primers within the assay. To quantify the absolute abundance of each unique TCRbeta CDR3 rearrangement, sequence reads were collapsed and filtered. For each sample, productive Simpson clonality was calculated as the square root of Simpson's diversity index across productive rearrangements. Not all clones reach the TCRdb copy of this immuneACCESS table, which keeps in-frame sequences only. Checked studies attribute under half of the gap to unresolved V genes and leave the rest unexplained. V and J calls plus clone size are reproduced from that table; the DNA served to infer D and trimming. The sample table shows about 360,000 clones, and over 65% are seen once. Roughly 1.1% of the sample is held by the ten biggest clonotypes.

Each collaborating institution followed its own protocols to collect whole blood in K2EDTA tubes. For TCRbeta analysis, collaborator samples were shipped as frozen whole blood, as isolated PBMCs, or as DNA extracted from either sample type. As concerns this clone: There is no known antigen for this receptor. There are no base qualities to consult, and no much larger clone falls within one base.

Recombination linked TRBV7-9 to TRBJ1-4; TRBD1 aligns with 8 central bases. Sequenced input: peripheral blood. This clonotype was sampled from a human donor with acute or convalescent COVID-19. The donor label of this sample is uncertain. The bases read TGTGCCAGCAGCTTAGAGACAGGGGCTAATGAAAAACTGTTTTTT. It encodes CASSLETGANEKLFF.